This is a list of T cell receptor beta chains from one sample in a study of T cells in Graves' hyperthyroidism and ophthalmopathy. TCRdb itself ran the multiplex PCR reads through MiXCR, one entry per CDR3 protein. The sample yields 300,000 to 450,000 distinct CDR3 sequences, around 25% seen once. The sequenced sample was blood. These receptors all come from a man in his fifties or sixties with Graves' hyperthyroidism. Both conserved end residues are part of each CDR3. A D gene is named only where the DNA matches it firmly. The listing skips clone size in some rows; elsewhere it reads once, few, many or a size class.

j_gene: TRBJ2-3
v_gene: TRBV30
d_gene: TRBD2
abundance: NA
CDR3nt: TGTGCCTGGAGTGTAGGACTAGCGGGGAATACGCAGTATTTT
CDR3aa: CAWSVGLAGNTQYF

j_gene: TRBJ1-6
v_gene: TRBV7-9
d_gene: NA
abundance: NA
CDR3nt: TGTGCCAGCAGCTTAGGATCGACCCTCCACTTT
CDR3aa: CASSLGSTLHF

j_gene: TRBJ2-7
v_gene: TRBV6-1
d_gene: NA
abundance: many
CDR3nt: TGTGCCAGCGGACGGGATTACGAGCAGTACTTC
CDR3aa: CASGRDYEQYF

j_gene: TRBJ1-1
v_gene: TRBV30
d_gene: NA
abundance: NA
CDR3nt: TGTGCCTGGAGTGTAGGCCGGGTTCTGAACACTGAAGCTTTCTTT
CDR3aa: CAWSVGRVLNTEAFF

j_gene: TRBJ2-5
v_gene: TRBV5-6
d_gene: NA
abundance: NA
CDR3nt: TGTGCCAGCAGCACCGCACTAGCCTTCCAAGAGACCCAGTACTTC
CDR3aa: CASSTALAFQETQYF

j_gene: TRBJ1-1
v_gene: TRBV11-2
d_gene: NA
abundance: NA
CDR3nt: TGTGCCAGCAGCCCCCCCGGGGGGAGCCCGAACACTGAAGCTTTCTTT
CDR3aa: CASSPPGGSPNTEAFF

j_gene: TRBJ2-1
v_gene: TRBV7-2
d_gene: NA
abundance: NA
CDR3nt: TGTGCCAGCAGCTTAGGGACTCTAACCTACAATGAGCAGTTCTTC
CDR3aa: CASSLGTLTYNEQFF

j_gene: TRBJ1-1
v_gene: TRBV6-1
d_gene: NA
abundance: few
CDR3nt: TGTGCCAGCAGTGAAACCACCCGGGATAGGCGGGCTTTCTTT
CDR3aa: CASSETTRDRRAFF

j_gene: TRBJ2-2
v_gene: TRBV6-1
d_gene: NA
abundance: few
CDR3nt: TGTGCCAGCAGTGTGAGCGGGCGGCACACCGGGGAGCTGTTTTTT
CDR3aa: CASSVSGRHTGELFF

j_gene: TRBJ1-1
v_gene: TRBV3-1
d_gene: NA
abundance: many
CDR3nt: TGTGCCAGCAGCCAAGATGGGCCGGACACTGAAGCTTTCTTT
CDR3aa: CASSQDGPDTEAFF

j_gene: TRBJ1-4
v_gene: TRBV11-2
d_gene: TRBD1
abundance: few
CDR3nt: TGTGCCAGCAGCTTAGATTCTGGACAGGGGCGACTGTTTTTT
CDR3aa: CASSLDSGQGRLFF

j_gene: TRBJ2-1
v_gene: TRBV28
d_gene: NA
abundance: many
CDR3nt: TGTGCCAGCAGTTTCCTGGGGTTCATGGATGAGCAGTTCTTC
CDR3aa: CASSFLGFMDEQFF

j_gene: TRBJ2-7
v_gene: TRBV12-3/TRBV12-4
d_gene: TRBD2
abundance: few
CDR3nt: TGTGCCAGCAGTCAAGGACTAGCGGACCCTCCTAGAGAGCAGTACTTC
CDR3aa: CASSQGLADPPREQYF

j_gene: TRBJ1-6
v_gene: TRBV6-5
d_gene: TRBD1
abundance: NA
CDR3nt: TGTGCCAGCAGTTACTCCCGGCGGCAGGGGGATAATTCACCCCTCCACTTT
CDR3aa: CASSYSRRQGDNSPLHF

j_gene: TRBJ2-2
v_gene: TRBV29-1
d_gene: NA
abundance: few
CDR3nt: TGCAGCGTTCGAAACGTACAGGGTAACGCGAACACCGGGGAGCTGTTTTTT
CDR3aa: CSVRNVQGNANTGELFF

j_gene: TRBJ2-7
v_gene: TRBV7-2
d_gene: TRBD2
abundance: few
CDR3nt: TGTGCCAGCAGCTTAGCGGCGGGAGCCCCCTTTGAGCAGTACTTC
CDR3aa: CASSLAAGAPFEQYF

j_gene: TRBJ2-3
v_gene: TRBV2
d_gene: NA
abundance: many
CDR3nt: TGTGCCAGCAGTGAACGGCAGCTACCCGATACGCAGTATTTT
CDR3aa: CASSERQLPDTQYF

j_gene: TRBJ2-2
v_gene: TRBV12-3/TRBV12-4
d_gene: NA
abundance: NA
CDR3nt: TGTGCCAGCAGTTTATGGGAGACCGGGGAGCTGTTTTTT
CDR3aa: CASSLWETGELFF

j_gene: TRBJ2-7
v_gene: TRBV11-2
d_gene: TRBD1
abundance: few
CDR3nt: TGTGCCAGCAGCTTCCGACAGGGGCGCTACGAGCAGTACTTC
CDR3aa: CASSFRQGRYEQYF

j_gene: TRBJ2-5
v_gene: TRBV28
d_gene: NA
abundance: many
CDR3nt: TGTGCCAGCAGTTTACCCGGGCCCGAGACCCAGTACTTC
CDR3aa: CASSLPGPETQYF

j_gene: TRBJ2-7
v_gene: TRBV13
d_gene: NA
abundance: few
CDR3nt: TGTGCCAGCAGGCCCCAACACCGCGGTGAGCAGTACTTC
CDR3aa: CASRPQHRGEQYF

j_gene: TRBJ1-3
v_gene: TRBV6-1
d_gene: NA
abundance: few
CDR3nt: TGTGCCAGCAGTGAAGCTAACAGCCAAGGCCTGAACACCATATATTTT
CDR3aa: CASSEANSQGLNTIYF

j_gene: TRBJ2-3
v_gene: TRBV5-4
d_gene: NA
abundance: few
CDR3nt: TGTGCCAGCAGCTTGGTCCGGTCCGCTAGCACAGATACGCAGTATTTT
CDR3aa: CASSLVRSASTDTQYF

j_gene: TRBJ2-5
v_gene: TRBV5-6
d_gene: TRBD1
abundance: few
CDR3nt: TGTGCCAGCAGCCTTTTGACAGGGGGCGGAGAGACCCAGTACTTC
CDR3aa: CASSLLTGGGETQYF

j_gene: TRBJ2-2
v_gene: TRBV5-1
d_gene: NA
abundance: once
CDR3nt: TGCGCCAGCAGCCCGACGGTAGGGGTCACCGGGGAGCTGTTTTTT
CDR3aa: CASSPTVGVTGELFF

j_gene: TRBJ2-1
v_gene: TRBV6-2/TRBV6-3
d_gene: TRBD2
abundance: NA
CDR3nt: TGTGCCAGTTTAACTTCTAGCGGGGGGACCTACAATGAGCAGTTCTTC
CDR3aa: CASLTSSGGTYNEQFF

j_gene: TRBJ2-7
v_gene: TRBV27
d_gene: NA
abundance: NA
CDR3nt: TGTGCCGTTCACAGAAGGACTTACTACGAGCAGTACTTC
CDR3aa: CAVHRRTYYEQYF

j_gene: TRBJ2-3
v_gene: TRBV29-1
d_gene: TRBD2
abundance: NA
CDR3nt: TGCAGCGTTGGGGGGGGACTTCGCACAAATACGCAGTATTTT
CDR3aa: CSVGGGLRTNTQYF

j_gene: TRBJ2-5
v_gene: TRBV28
d_gene: TRBD2
abundance: many
CDR3nt: TGTGCCAGCACCGGCGGGGGTGGGGAGACCCAGTACTTC
CDR3aa: CASTGGGGETQYF

j_gene: TRBJ2-3
v_gene: TRBV5-1
d_gene: TRBD2
abundance: once
CDR3nt: TGCGCCAGCAGCGAACTAGCGGGAGGACCCACAGATACGCAGTATTTT
CDR3aa: CASSELAGGPTDTQYF

j_gene: TRBJ2-5
v_gene: TRBV29-1
d_gene: NA
abundance: few
CDR3nt: TGCAGCGTTGAAACAAACAGGGAGCGGACCCAGTACTTC
CDR3aa: CSVETNRERTQYF

j_gene: TRBJ1-1
v_gene: TRBV29-1
d_gene: NA
abundance: many
CDR3nt: TGCAGCGTTGGGGCAGATCCGAACACTGAAGCTTTCTTT
CDR3aa: CSVGADPNTEAFF

j_gene: TRBJ2-5
v_gene: TRBV24-1
d_gene: NA
abundance: NA
CDR3nt: TGTACCACCAGTGATTTGCTCCGGGATCAAGAGACCCAGTACTTC
CDR3aa: CTTSDLLRDQETQYF

j_gene: TRBJ2-1
v_gene: TRBV5-5
d_gene: TRBD1
abundance: NA
CDR3nt: TGTGCCAGCAGCCTTCTCTGGGACAGGGGTAGGAATGAGCAGTTCTTC
CDR3aa: CASSLLWDRGRNEQFF

j_gene: TRBJ2-3
v_gene: TRBV7-9
d_gene: NA
abundance: NA
CDR3nt: TGTGCCAGCCGCGAAACCTATTTGGATACGCAGTATTTT
CDR3aa: CASRETYLDTQYF

j_gene: TRBJ2-7
v_gene: TRBV14
d_gene: NA
abundance: NA
CDR3nt: TGTGCCAGCAGCCGCCTGCGGAGCTCCTACGAGCAGTACTTC
CDR3aa: CASSRLRSSYEQYF

j_gene: TRBJ2-7
v_gene: TRBV5-1
d_gene: TRBD1
abundance: NA
CDR3nt: TGCGCCAGCAAAGGACAGGGGGCTCCCCCTGAGCAGTACTTC
CDR3aa: CASKGQGAPPEQYF

j_gene: TRBJ1-2
v_gene: TRBV2
d_gene: NA
abundance: NA
CDR3nt: TGTGCCAGCAGTGAAGGACCCTCTTCCTATGGCTACACCTTC
CDR3aa: CASSEGPSSYGYTF

j_gene: TRBJ2-3
v_gene: TRBV20-1
d_gene: TRBD1
abundance: NA
CDR3nt: TGCAGTGCTAACCGGGACAGAGGCACAGATACGCAGTATTTT
CDR3aa: CSANRDRGTDTQYF